Below, one T cell receptor (beta chain) is given with its context. Its specificity is not known. Every bit of the isolated RNA underwent reverse transcription, so sequencing read expressed TCRB transcripts. The table came from immunoSEQ multiplex PCR; TCRdb's copy has only in-frame clones and leaves some out. The repertoire holds about 150,000 clones, 10% seen once, with around 0.5% in the top ten. The CDR3 loop spans 13 amino acids. The germline V gene has CDR1 SNHLY and CDR2 FYNNEI. V shed 3 bases and J shed 10 bases, with 13 bases lying between them. The entry originates in a study of beta chain features in type 1 diabetes. It was via CD45RO/CCR7/CD25/CD127/CD95/CD27 that CD4+ naive, central memory, regulatory and stem cell-like memory cells were sorted. Study conclusions and caveats: For Type 1 diabetes patients, all four CD4+ subsets carried TCRB CDR3s that were moderately but significantly shorter.

Sequencing was performed on central memory CD4+ T cells from blood. This TCR derives from a man younger than 45 with type 1 diabetes. The gene calls are TRBV2 and TRBJ1-3, with D possibly being TRBD1 (5 bases). Here the CDR3 reads CASSDSPGGTIYF. The CDR3 coding sequence is TGTGCCAGCAGTGACAGTCCCGGGGGAACCATATATTTT.